A selection of T cell receptor beta chains follows, all from one sample in a study of cytomegalovirus exposure and HLA in healthy donors. Measured with immunoSEQ multiplex PCR; TCRdb has only the in-frame clones, and not every one. The repertoire holds approximately 77,000 clones, with roughly 80% as singletons. The sequenced sample consisted of PBMCs. These receptors all come from a man aged 40-50 years in good health and CMV-seronegative. CDR3s include the opening cysteine and the closing phenylalanine or tryptophan. The D gene is left open where the match is weak. Size values are once, few and many counts, or a class for expanded clones, and some rows have none.

clone_size: NA
j_call: TRBJ1-2
v_call: TRBV5-1
d_call: NA
cdr3_nt: TGCGCCAGCAGCTTGGATAGCGGGAGTTACACCTTC
cdr3_aa: CASSLDSGSYTF

clone_size: NA
j_call: TRBJ2-2
v_call: TRBV11-1
d_call: NA
cdr3_nt: TGTGCCAGCAGCTTAGGCCGCACTAGTGAAGGCGGGGAGCTGTTTTTT
cdr3_aa: CASSLGRTSEGGELFF

clone_size: NA
j_call: TRBJ2-6
v_call: TRBV9
d_call: TRBD1
cdr3_nt: TGTGCCAGCAGCGTTCGCCCTGGGACAGGGGTGCCTGGGGCCAACGTCCTGACTTTC
cdr3_aa: CASSVRPGTGVPGANVLTF

clone_size: NA
j_call: TRBJ2-3
v_call: TRBV6-1
d_call: NA
cdr3_nt: TGTGCCAGCAGTGAATTACAGGGCGGGTACACAGATACGCAGTATTTT
cdr3_aa: CASSELQGGYTDTQYF

clone_size: once
j_call: TRBJ1-3
v_call: TRBV30
d_call: TRBD1
cdr3_nt: TGTGCCTGGAGTGCCCGGACAGGGTCTGGAAACACCATATATTTT
cdr3_aa: CAWSARTGSGNTIYF

clone_size: NA
j_call: TRBJ2-3
v_call: TRBV5-6
d_call: TRBD1
cdr3_nt: TGTGCCAGCAGCTTGGAGGGACAGGGGCAAATTACTAGCACAGATACGCAGTATTTT
cdr3_aa: CASSLEGQGQITSTDTQYF

clone_size: NA
j_call: TRBJ1-1
v_call: TRBV7-9
d_call: TRBD1
cdr3_nt: TGTGCCAGCACCCGAGGGACAGGGGGCGAGACTGAAGCTTTCTTT
cdr3_aa: CASTRGTGGETEAFF

clone_size: NA
j_call: TRBJ2-7
v_call: TRBV28
d_call: NA
cdr3_nt: TGTGCCAGCAGTTTCCCCGGGACACGGACCTACGAGCAGTACTTC
cdr3_aa: CASSFPGTRTYEQYF

clone_size: NA
j_call: TRBJ2-1
v_call: TRBV27
d_call: NA
cdr3_nt: TGTGCCAGCGGAGGGCGTAGTGAGCAGTTCTTC
cdr3_aa: CASGGRSEQFF

clone_size: NA
j_call: TRBJ1-4
v_call: TRBV10-3
d_call: NA
cdr3_nt: TGTGCCATCAGTTCCTCCGGGACACCGGGCGAAAAACTGTTTTTT
cdr3_aa: CAISSSGTPGEKLFF

clone_size: NA
j_call: TRBJ2-1
v_call: TRBV7-2
d_call: TRBD1
cdr3_nt: TGTGCCAGCAGCTCCGACAGGGGAACCTACAATGAGCAGTTCTTC
cdr3_aa: CASSSDRGTYNEQFF

clone_size: NA
j_call: TRBJ2-1
v_call: TRBV7-6
d_call: TRBD2
cdr3_nt: TGTGCCAGCAGCCCGGTCGGTAGCGGGTTCCCCTACAATGAGCAGTTCTTC
cdr3_aa: CASSPVGSGFPYNEQFF

clone_size: NA
j_call: TRBJ2-5
v_call: TRBV4-3
d_call: TRBD1
cdr3_nt: TGCGCCAGCAGCCATACCGGTCCAGGGGGCGGAGAGACCCAGTACTTC
cdr3_aa: CASSHTGPGGGETQYF

clone_size: NA
j_call: TRBJ1-5
v_call: TRBV27
d_call: NA
cdr3_nt: TGTGCCAGCAGAACAGGGACGGACCAGCCCCAGCATTTT
cdr3_aa: CASRTGTDQPQHF

clone_size: NA
j_call: TRBJ1-3
v_call: TRBV9
d_call: NA
cdr3_nt: TGTGCCAGCAGCGTAGATATGTGGAGCTCTGGAAACACCATATATTTT
cdr3_aa: CASSVDMWSSGNTIYF

clone_size: NA
j_call: TRBJ1-2
v_call: TRBV6-5
d_call: NA
cdr3_nt: TGTGCCAGCAGGAGAGACGCCGCCTCGGGGGGCTACACCTTC
cdr3_aa: CASRRDAASGGYTF

clone_size: once
j_call: TRBJ1-5
v_call: TRBV28
d_call: TRBD1
cdr3_nt: TGTCCCGACAGGGTTGACAATCAGCCCCAGCATTTT
cdr3_aa: CPDRVDNQPQHF

clone_size: NA
j_call: TRBJ1-1
v_call: TRBV27
d_call: NA
cdr3_nt: TGTGCCAGCAGTGCCCTCGAGGGTGGAATGAACACTGAAGCTTTCTTT
cdr3_aa: CASSALEGGMNTEAFF

clone_size: NA
j_call: TRBJ2-1
v_call: TRBV19
d_call: TRBD2
cdr3_nt: TGTGCCAGTAGTATCGGGGGGTCCGACAATGAGCAGTTCTTC
cdr3_aa: CASSIGGSDNEQFF

clone_size: NA
j_call: TRBJ2-7
v_call: TRBV7-2
d_call: TRBD2
cdr3_nt: TGTGCCAGCAGCTTACAGGGAGGGGCCTACGAGCAGTACTTC
cdr3_aa: CASSLQGGAYEQYF

clone_size: few
j_call: TRBJ1-2
v_call: TRBV27
d_call: TRBD1
cdr3_nt: TGTGCCAGCACCGGACAGGGGGTGGGGGGCTACACCTTC
cdr3_aa: CASTGQGVGGYTF

clone_size: NA
j_call: TRBJ2-7
v_call: TRBV7-6
d_call: TRBD1
cdr3_nt: TGTGCCAGCAGCCCAACCGGGACAGGGATCTACGAGCAGTACTTC
cdr3_aa: CASSPTGTGIYEQYF

clone_size: NA
j_call: TRBJ2-7
v_call: TRBV4-1
d_call: NA
cdr3_nt: TGCGCCAGCAGCCTGATACAGGGTCCTTTCTACGAGCAGTACTTC
cdr3_aa: CASSLIQGPFYEQYF

clone_size: NA
j_call: TRBJ1-5
v_call: TRBV7-8
d_call: NA
cdr3_nt: TGTGCCAGCAGCCCCGAGGGTATAGATCAGCCCCAGCATTTT
cdr3_aa: CASSPEGIDQPQHF